The following is a TCR beta chain sequence with its context. This specimen comes from a study of Ad26.COV2.S vaccination and SARS-CoV-2 variants. For the study at large: Ad26.COV2.S given intramuscularly, once or twice 56 days apart.

Specified treatment: some 19 received Ad26.COV2.S at low or high dose, single or two shots; about 5 received placebo; per-sample allocation not given. The study sampled participants on day 63 after the first vaccine or placebo injection. This CDR3 is built from 12 residues. In germline, CDR1 is SGHVS, CDR2 FNYEAQ. Trimming left V 5 bases short and J 5 bases short, with 7 bases between. Data came from immunoSEQ multiplex PCR; TCRdb stores just in-frame clones and leaves some out. The sample lists roughly 380,000 clones, around 86% occurring once. The sequences come from peripheral blood, collected in a trial of Ad26.COV2.S vaccine versus placebo. The receptor's source is a person aged 18-60 years who received the Ad26.COV2.S COVID-19 vaccine or a placebo. V usage is TRBV7-6 and J usage is TRBJ1-3; D is ambiguous. The CDR3 loop is CASSLDRNTIYF. The CDR3 DNA sequence: TGTGCCAGCAGCCTGGACCGAAACACCATATATTTT.